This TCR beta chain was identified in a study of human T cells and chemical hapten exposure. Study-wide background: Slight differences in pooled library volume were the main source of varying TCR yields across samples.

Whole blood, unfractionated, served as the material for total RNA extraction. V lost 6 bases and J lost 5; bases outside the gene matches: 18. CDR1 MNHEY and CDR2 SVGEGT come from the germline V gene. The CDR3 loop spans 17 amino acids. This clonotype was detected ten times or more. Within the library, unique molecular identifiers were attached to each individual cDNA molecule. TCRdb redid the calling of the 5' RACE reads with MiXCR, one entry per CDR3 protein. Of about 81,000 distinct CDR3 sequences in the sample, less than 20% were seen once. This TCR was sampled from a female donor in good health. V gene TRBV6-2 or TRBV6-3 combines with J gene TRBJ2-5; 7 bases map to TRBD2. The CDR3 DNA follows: TGTGCCAGCAGCGCAAGGACTAGGGCTCTCTTAGGTGAGACCCAGTACTTC. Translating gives CASSARTRALLGETQYF.